The sequence of this TCR beta chain was determined in a study of identical twins. V was clipped by 2 bases and J by 8 bases, with 10 bases between them. CDR1 and CDR2 (germline): MDHEN, SYDVKM. The CDR3 is 13 amino acids. All donors were healthy Caucasians. TCRdb re-derived calls from the 5' RACE reads in MiXCR, one entry per CDR3 protein. The sample holds roughly 690,000 distinct CDR3 sequences; 6% to 6.5% are singletons and the top ten take 1.5% to 2%. As to this clonotype: As yet, its antigen is unknown.

The study, taken as a whole, reports: The more abundant beta clonotypes in cord blood had fewer insertions, and memory repertoires did not show this. Models underpredicted monozygotic twin sharing of out-of-frame TCR alpha. Conclusions were based on cross-sectional statistical analysis, without following the same donors.

The genes are TRBV28 and TRBJ2-4, with D perhaps assigned TRBD1 or TRBD2 (5 bases each). This sequence originates from a man between 18 and 29 years old in good health. Source material: naive T cells sorted from blood. The CDR3 sequence: CASSLKGSDIQYF. CDR3 DNA: TGTGCCAGCAGTTTAAAGGGGAGCGACATTCAGTACTTC.